This TCR beta chain was observed in a study of T-cell memory formation after mild COVID-19. As for the study in general: Clustering of TCRs was largely donor specific.

This clonotype appeared a few times. Antigen unknown. MiXCR was run by TCRdb on the 5' RACE reads, yielding one entry per CDR3 protein. This sample carries fewer than 700,000 distinct CDR3 sequences, 20% to 25% of them seen once, and the ten largest clones take approximately 8%. V trimming: 2 bases; J trimming: 4 bases; junction bases outside the gene matches: 11. CDR3 length: 18 amino acids. Points from the study as a whole: Some clones that responded were present in memory (sampled pre-infection), which suggests cross-reactive memory joined.

The chain is built from TRBV12-3 or TRBV12-4 and TRBJ2-5; 12 nucleotides align to TRBD2. This TCR was sampled from an adult woman who had mild COVID-19 (a few samples of this study predate the infection). Cell type and time point are not known. What was sequenced was PBMCs or a T cell subset sorted from them (not recorded which). CDR3 loop: CASSLYWLAGGKRETQYF. Written as DNA, the CDR3 is TGTGCCAGCAGTTTATATTGGCTAGCGGGAGGGAAGCGAGAGACCCAGTACTTC.